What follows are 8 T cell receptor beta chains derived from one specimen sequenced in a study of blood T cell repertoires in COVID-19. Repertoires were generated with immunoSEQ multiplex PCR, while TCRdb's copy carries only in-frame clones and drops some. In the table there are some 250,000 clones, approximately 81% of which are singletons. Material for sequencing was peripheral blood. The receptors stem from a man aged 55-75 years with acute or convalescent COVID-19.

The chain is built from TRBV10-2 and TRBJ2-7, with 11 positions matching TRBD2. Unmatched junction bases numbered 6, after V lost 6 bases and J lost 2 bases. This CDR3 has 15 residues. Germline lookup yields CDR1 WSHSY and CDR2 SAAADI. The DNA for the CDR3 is TGCGCCAGCAGGCCTACTAGCGGGGGACCCTACGAGCAGTACTTC. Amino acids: CASRPTSGGPYEQYF.

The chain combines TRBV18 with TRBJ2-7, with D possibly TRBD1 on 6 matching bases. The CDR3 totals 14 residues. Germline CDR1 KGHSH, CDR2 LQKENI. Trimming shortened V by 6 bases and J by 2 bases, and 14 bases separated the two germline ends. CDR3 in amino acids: CASSPSRDTYEQYF. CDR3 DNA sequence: TGTGCCAGCTCCCCTTCCCGGGACACCTACGAGCAGTACTTC.

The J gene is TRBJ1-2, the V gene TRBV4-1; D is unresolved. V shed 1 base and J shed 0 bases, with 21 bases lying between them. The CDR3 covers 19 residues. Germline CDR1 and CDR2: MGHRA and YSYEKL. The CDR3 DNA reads TGCGCCAGCAGCCAAGTTTTCATTACTACCAGAAATGCTAACTATGGCTACACCTTC. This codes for CASSQVFITTRNANYGYTF.

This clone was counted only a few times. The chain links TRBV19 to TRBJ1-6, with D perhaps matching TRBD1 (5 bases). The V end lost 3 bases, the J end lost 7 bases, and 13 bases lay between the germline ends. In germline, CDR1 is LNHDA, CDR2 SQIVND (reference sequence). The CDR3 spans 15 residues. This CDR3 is CASSMDAGMNSPLHF. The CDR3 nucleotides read TGTGCCAGTAGTATGGACGCAGGGATGAATTCACCCCTCCACTTT.

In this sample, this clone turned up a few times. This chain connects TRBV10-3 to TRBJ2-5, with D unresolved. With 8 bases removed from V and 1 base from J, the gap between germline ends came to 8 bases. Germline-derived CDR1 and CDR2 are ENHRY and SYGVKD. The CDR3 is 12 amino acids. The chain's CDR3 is CAIWSGQETQYF. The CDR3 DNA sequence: TGTGCCATCTGGAGTGGCCAAGAGACCCAGTACTTC.

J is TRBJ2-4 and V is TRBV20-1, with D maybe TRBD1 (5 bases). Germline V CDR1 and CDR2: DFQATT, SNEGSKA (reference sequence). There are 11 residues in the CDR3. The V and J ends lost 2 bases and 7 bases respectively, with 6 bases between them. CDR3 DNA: TGCAGTGCTAGACAGGGTAACATTCAGTACTTC. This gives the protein CSARQGNIQYF.

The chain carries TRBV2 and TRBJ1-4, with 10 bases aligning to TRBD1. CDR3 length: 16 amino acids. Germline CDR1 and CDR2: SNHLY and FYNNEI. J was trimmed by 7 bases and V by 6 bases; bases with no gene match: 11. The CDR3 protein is CASRFRDRGFGEKLFF. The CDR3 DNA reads TGTGCCAGCAGGTTCCGGGACAGGGGATTTGGTGAAAAACTGTTTTTT.

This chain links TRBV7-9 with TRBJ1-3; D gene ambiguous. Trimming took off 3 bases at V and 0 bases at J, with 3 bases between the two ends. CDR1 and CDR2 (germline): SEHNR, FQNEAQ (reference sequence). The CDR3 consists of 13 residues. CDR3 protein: CASSLYSGNTIYF. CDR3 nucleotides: TGTGCCAGCAGCTTGTACTCTGGAAACACCATATATTTT.